This T cell receptor (beta chain) was identified in a study of CD8+ T cells in alopecia areata. Study in general: Tofacitinib was given for 6 to 18 months, then stopped for 6 months.

cDNA serving as the sequencing template came from extracted, reverse transcribed RNA. The repertoire was sequenced with immunoSEQ multiplex PCR; TCRdb's copy has only in-frame clones and lacks some. The data hold fewer than 200,000 clones, with about 66% observed a single time. The CDR3 runs 13 residues. Germline CDR1 reads SQVTM; CDR2 reads ANQGSEA. V was cut by 4 bases and J by 6 bases, with 14 bases left in between. Isolation of CD4+ and CD8+ T cells from PBMCs was achieved by sorting. Whole-study results and caveats: TCR sharing was clearer in mice than between patients, perhaps partly owing to patient HLA diversity. Lesional scalp, especially alopecia totalis/universalis, showed higher clonality than normal scalp.

As concerns this clone: What it binds is unknown.

This clonotype was obtained from a human donor with alopecia areata. The sample here was CD8+ T cells sorted from blood, taken at week 0. This chain links TRBV29-1 with TRBJ2-3; D call uncertain. The CDR3 DNA is TGCAGCGTTGTCCCACGGACCTCGGATACGCAGTATTTT. It specifies CSVVPRTSDTQYF.